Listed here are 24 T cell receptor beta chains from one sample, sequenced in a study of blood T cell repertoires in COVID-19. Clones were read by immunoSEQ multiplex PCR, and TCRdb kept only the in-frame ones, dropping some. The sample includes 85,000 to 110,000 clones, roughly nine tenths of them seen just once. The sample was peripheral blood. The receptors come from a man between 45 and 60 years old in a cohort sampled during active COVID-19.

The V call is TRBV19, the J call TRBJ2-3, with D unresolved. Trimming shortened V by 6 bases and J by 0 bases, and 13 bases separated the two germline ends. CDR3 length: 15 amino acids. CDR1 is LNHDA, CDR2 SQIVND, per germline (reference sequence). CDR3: CASRSTQTSTDTQYF. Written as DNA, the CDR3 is TGTGCCAGTAGGAGTACGCAGACTAGCACAGATACGCAGTATTTT.

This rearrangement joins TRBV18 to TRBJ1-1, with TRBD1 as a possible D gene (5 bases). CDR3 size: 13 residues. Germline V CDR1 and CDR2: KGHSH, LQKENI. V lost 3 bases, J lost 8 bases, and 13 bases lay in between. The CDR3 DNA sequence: TGTGCCAGCTCACCGGGGCCCGACTGGGAAGCTTTCTTT. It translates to CASSPGPDWEAFF. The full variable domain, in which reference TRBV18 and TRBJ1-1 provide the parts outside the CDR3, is NAGVMQNPRHLVRRRGQEARLRCSPMKGHSHVYWYRQLPEEGLKFMVYLQKENIIDESGMPKERFSAEFPKEGPSILRIQQVVRGDSAAYFCASSPGPDWEAFFGQGTRLTVV.

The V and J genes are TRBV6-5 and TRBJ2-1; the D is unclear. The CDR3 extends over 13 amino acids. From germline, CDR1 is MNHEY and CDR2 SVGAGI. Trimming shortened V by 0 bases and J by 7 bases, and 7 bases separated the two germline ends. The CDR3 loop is CASSYSNTNEQFF. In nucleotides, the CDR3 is TGTGCCAGCAGTTACTCGAATACTAATGAGCAGTTCTTC.

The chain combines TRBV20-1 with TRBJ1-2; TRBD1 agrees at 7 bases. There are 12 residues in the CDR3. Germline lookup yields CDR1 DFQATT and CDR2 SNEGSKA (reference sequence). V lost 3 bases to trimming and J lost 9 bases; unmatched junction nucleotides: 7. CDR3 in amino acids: CSASSRGLSYTF. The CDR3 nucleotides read TGCAGTGCTAGTTCAAGGGGGCTTAGCTACACCTTC.

CDR3 sequence reads: CASSPRSPGANVLTF. Written as DNA, the CDR3 is TGCGCCAGCAGCCCCCGGTCTCCTGGGGCCAACGTCCTGACTTTC. The chain carries TRBV5-1 and TRBJ2-6; D is ambiguous. Per the germline V gene, CDR1 is SGHRS and CDR2 is YFSETQ. The V gene lost 4 bases and the J gene lost 2 bases, with 10 bases spanning the gap. This CDR3 is 15 amino acids long.

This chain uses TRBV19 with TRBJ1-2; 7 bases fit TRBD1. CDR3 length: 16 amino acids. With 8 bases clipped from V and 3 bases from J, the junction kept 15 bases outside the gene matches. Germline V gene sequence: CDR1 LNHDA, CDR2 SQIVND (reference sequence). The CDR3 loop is CASLRDSATSYYGYTF. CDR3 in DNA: TGTGCCAGTCTTAGGGACAGCGCAACCTCTTACTATGGCTACACCTTC.

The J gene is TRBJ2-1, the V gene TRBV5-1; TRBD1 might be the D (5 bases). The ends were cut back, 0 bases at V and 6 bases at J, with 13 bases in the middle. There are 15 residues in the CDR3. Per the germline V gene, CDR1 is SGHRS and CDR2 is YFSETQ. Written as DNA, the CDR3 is TGCGCCAGCAGCTTGGCCTCCAGGGTAATCAATGAGCAGTTCTTC. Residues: CASSLASRVINEQFF. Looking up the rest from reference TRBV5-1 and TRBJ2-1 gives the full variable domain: KAGVTQTPRYLIKTRGQQVTLSCSPISGHRSVSWYQQTPGQGLQFLFEYFSETQRNKGNFPGRFSGRQFSNSRSEMNVSTLELGDSALYLCASSLASRVINEQFFGPGTRLTVL.

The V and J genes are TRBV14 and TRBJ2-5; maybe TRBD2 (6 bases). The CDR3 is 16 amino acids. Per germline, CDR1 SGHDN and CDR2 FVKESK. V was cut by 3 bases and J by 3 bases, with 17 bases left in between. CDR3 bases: TGTGCCAGCAGCCAGGGTATTTCCACGGGGGAAGAGACCCAGTACTTC. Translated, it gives CASSQGISTGEETQYF.

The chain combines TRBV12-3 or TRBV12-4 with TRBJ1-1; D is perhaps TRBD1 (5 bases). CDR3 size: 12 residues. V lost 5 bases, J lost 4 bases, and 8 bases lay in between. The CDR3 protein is CASSRQITEAFF. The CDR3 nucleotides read TGTGCCAGCAGTCGACAGATCACTGAAGCTTTCTTT.

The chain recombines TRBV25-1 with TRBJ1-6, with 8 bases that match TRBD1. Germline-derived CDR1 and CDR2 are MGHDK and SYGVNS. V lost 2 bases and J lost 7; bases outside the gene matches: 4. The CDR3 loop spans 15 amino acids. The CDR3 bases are TGTGCCAGCAGTGAAAAAGGGACAGGCAATTCACCCCTCCACTTT. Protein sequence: CASSEKGTGNSPLHF.

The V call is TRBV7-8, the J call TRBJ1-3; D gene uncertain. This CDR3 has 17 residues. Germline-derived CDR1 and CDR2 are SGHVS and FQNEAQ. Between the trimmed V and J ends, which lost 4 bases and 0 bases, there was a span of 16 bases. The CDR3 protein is CASSSTVNSFSGNTIYF. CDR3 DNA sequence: TGTGCCAGCAGCTCTACGGTGAATTCTTTCTCTGGAAACACCATATATTTT.

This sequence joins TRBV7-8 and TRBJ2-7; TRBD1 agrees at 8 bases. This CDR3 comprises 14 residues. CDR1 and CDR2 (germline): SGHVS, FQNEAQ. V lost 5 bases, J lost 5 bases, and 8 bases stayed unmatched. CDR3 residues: CASSLRTGSDEQYF. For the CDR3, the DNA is TGTGCCAGCAGCCTACGGACAGGGAGCGACGAGCAGTACTTC.

CDR3 coding DNA: TGTGCCAGCAGCTTCGGTGCTGGTTGGACTAATGAAAAACTGTTTTTT. Residues: CASSFGAGWTNEKLFF. The chain is built from TRBV5-6 and TRBJ1-4; D ambiguous. CDR3 length: 16 residues. Trimming left V 2 bases short and J 2 bases short, with 13 bases between. Germline lookup yields CDR1 SGHDT and CDR2 YYEEEE.

Here the CDR3 reads CASSFERGSYNEQFF. The CDR3 region has the DNA TGTGCCAGCAGCTTCGAGAGGGGGAGTTACAATGAGCAGTTCTTC. V and J are TRBV5-5 and TRBJ2-1; TRBD1 might be the D (6 bases). The CDR3 totals 15 residues. Germline CDR1 and CDR2: SGHKS and YYEKEE (reference sequence). V shed 2 bases and J shed 4 bases, with 13 bases lying between them.

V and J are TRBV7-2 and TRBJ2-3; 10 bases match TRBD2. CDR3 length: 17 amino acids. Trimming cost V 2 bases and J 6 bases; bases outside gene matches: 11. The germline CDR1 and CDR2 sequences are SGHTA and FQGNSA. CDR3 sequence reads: CASSLRSSGGVTDTQYF. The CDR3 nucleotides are TGTGCCAGCAGCTTACGGTCTAGCGGGGGAGTCACTGATACGCAGTATTTT.

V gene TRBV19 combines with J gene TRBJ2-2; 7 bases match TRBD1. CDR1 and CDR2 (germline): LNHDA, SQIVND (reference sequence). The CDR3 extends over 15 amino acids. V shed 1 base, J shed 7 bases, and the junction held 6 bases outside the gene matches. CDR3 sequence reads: CASSIAATGVGELFF. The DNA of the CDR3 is TGTGCCAGTAGTATAGCGGCAACAGGGGTCGGGGAGCTGTTTTTT.

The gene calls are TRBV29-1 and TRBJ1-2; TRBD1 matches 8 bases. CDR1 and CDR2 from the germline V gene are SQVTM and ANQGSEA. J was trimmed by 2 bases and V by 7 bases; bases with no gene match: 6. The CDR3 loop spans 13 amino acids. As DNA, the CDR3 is TGCAGCGCCTTGGACAGGGCAAACTATGGCTACACCTTC. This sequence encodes CSALDRANYGYTF. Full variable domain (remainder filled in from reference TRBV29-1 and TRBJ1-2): SAVISQKPSRDICQRGTSLTIQCQVDSQVTMMFWYRQQPGQSLTLIATANQGSEATYESGFVIDKFPISRPNLTFSTLTVSNMSPEDSSIYLCSALDRANYGYTFGSGTRLTVV.

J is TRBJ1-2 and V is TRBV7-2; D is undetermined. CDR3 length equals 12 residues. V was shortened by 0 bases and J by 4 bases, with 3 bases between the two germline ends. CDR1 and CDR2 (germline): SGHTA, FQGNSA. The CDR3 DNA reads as TGTGCCAGCAGCTTAGCTAGCTATGGCTACACCTTC. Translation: CASSLASYGYTF.

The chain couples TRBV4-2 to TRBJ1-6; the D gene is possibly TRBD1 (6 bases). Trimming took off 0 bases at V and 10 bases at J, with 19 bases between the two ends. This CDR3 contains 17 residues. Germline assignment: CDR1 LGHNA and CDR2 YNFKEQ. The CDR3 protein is CASSQDGAGAEYSPLHF. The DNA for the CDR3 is TGTGCCAGCAGCCAAGATGGGGCAGGGGCAGAATACTCACCCCTCCACTTT.

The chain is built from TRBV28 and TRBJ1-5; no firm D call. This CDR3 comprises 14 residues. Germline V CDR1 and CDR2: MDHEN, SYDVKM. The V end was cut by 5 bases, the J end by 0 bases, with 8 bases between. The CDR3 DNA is TGTGCCAGCAGTCCTAGTGGTAGCAATCAGCCCCAGCATTTT. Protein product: CASSPSGSNQPQHF.

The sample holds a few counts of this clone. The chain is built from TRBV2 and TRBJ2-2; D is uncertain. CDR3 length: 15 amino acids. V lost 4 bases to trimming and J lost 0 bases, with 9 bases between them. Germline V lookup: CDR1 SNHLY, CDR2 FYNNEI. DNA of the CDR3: TGTGCCAGCAGTGGCCTGACTGCGAACACCGGGGAGCTGTTTTTT. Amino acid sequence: CASSGLTANTGELFF.

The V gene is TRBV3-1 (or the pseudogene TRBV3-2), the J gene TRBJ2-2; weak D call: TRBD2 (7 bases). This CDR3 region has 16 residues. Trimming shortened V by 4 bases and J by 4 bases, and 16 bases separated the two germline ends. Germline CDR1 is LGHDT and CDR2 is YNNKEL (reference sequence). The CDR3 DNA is TGTGCCAGCAGCCCCCCAGGGGAGGGACCCACCGGGGAGCTGTTTTTT. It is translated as CASSPPGEGPTGELFF.

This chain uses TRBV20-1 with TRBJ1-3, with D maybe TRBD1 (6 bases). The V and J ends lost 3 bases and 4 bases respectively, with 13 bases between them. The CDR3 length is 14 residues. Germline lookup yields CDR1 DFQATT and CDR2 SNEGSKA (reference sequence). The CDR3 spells CSASRGGSGNTIYF. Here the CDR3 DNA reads TGCAGTGCTAGTAGAGGGGGATCGGGAAACACCATATATTTT.

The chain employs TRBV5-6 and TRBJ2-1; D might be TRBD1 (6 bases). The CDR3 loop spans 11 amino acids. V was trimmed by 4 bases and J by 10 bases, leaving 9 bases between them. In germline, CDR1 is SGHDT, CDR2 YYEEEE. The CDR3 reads CASSIRGEQFF. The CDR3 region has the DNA TGTGCCAGCAGCATCAGGGGAGAGCAGTTCTTC.